This TCR beta chain is from a study of blood T cell repertoires in COVID-19. Produced via immunoSEQ multiplex PCR; TCRdb's table is partial and in-frame only. The data hold fewer than 150,000 clones, with just under 90% observed a single time. The CDR3 has 13 residues. The V and J ends lost 6 bases and 7 bases respectively, with 16 bases between them. Germline V lookup: CDR1 MNHNY, CDR2 SVGAGI (reference sequence). The V and J genes are TRBV6-6 and TRBJ2-7, with D tentatively TRBD2 (6 bases). The TCR was taken from a woman in her 40s with acute or convalescent COVID-19. Sequences were obtained from peripheral blood. Here the CDR3 DNA reads TGTGCCAGCAGGGGCGGGGTAAGGGTGGAGCAGTACTTC. Translation gives CASRGGVRVEQYF.